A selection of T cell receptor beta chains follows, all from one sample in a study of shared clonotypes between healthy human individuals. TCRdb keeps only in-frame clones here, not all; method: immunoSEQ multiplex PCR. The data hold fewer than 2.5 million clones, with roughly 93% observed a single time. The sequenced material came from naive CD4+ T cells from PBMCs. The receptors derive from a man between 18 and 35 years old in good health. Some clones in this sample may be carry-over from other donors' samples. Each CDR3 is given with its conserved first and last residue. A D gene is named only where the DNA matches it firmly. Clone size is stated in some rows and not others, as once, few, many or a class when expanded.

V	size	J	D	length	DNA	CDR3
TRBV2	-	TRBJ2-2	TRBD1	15	TGTGCCAGCAGGAGGGACAGAAATGGTTCCGGGGAGCTGTTTTTT	CASRRDRNGSGELFF
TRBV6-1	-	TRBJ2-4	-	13	TGTGCCAGCAGTGAGGCCTCGCGTAACATTCAGTACTTC	CASSEASRNIQYF
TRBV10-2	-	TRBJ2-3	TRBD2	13	TGCGCCAGCCGGGGGGGAGGGAGTGATACGCAGTATTTT	CASRGGGSDTQYF
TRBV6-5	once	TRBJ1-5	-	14	TGTGCCAGCAGGATGGGGGCAGGCAATCAGCCCCAGCATTTT	CASRMGAGNQPQHF
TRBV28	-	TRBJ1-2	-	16	TGTGCCAGCAACCTCAAGATTTGGTCCAGTATCGATGGCTACACCTTC	CASNLKIWSSIDGYTF
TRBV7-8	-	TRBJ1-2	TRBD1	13	TGTGCCAGCAGGGGGACAGGCGACTATGGCTACACCTTC	CASRGTGDYGYTF
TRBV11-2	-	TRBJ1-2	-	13	TGTGCCAGCAGCCCGGGACAAGGCTATGGCTACACCTTC	CASSPGQGYGYTF
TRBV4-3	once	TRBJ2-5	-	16	TGCGCCAGCAGCCAAGATGCGAGGGGCACACGAGAGACCCAGTACTTC	CASSQDARGTRETQYF
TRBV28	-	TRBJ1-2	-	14	TGTGCCAGCAGTTGGGGCTCAGTTACCTATGGCTACACCTTC	CASSWGSVTYGYTF
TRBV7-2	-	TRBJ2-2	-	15	TGTGCCAGCAGCCCCTTCTCGTCGGGCTCCGGGGAGCTGTTTTTT	CASSPFSSGSGELFF
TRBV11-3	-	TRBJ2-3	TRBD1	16	TGTGCCAGCAGCTCAGGCGGCAGGGGGTACACAGATACGCAGTATTTT	CASSSGGRGYTDTQYF
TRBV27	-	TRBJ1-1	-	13	TGTGCCAGCTATCCACCCGGACTGACTGAAGCTTTCTTT	CASYPPGLTEAFF
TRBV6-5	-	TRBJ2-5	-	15	TGTGCCAGCAGTTACTCGCAGGGACCCCAAGAGACCCAGTACTTC	CASSYSQGPQETQYF
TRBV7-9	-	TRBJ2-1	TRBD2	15	TGTGCCAGCAGCCCCGAGGGAGGGCGGGGCAATGAGCAGTTCTTC	CASSPEGGRGNEQFF
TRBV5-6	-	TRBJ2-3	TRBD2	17	TGTGCCAGCAGCTTGAGATTCGCTAGCGGGAGTACAGATACGCAGTATTTT	CASSLRFASGSTDTQYF
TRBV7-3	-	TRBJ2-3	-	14	TGTGCCAGCAGCTCCCTGGGGGAGGCAGATACGCAGTATTTT	CASSSLGEADTQYF
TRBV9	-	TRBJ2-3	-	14	TGTGCCAGCAGCGTGGGGACTTTCACAGATACGCAGTATTTT	CASSVGTFTDTQYF
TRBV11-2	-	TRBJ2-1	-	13	TGTGCCAGCAGCTTAAATAGATACAGTGAGCAGTTCTTC	CASSLNRYSEQFF
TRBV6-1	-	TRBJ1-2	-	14	TGTGCTGCCCAGGCACTTCCCTCTAACTATGGCTACACCTTC	CAAQALPSNYGYTF
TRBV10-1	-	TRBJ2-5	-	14	TGCGCCAGCAGTCACGCGGGGGCCGGAGAGACCCAGTACTTC	CASSHAGAGETQYF
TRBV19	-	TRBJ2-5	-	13	TGTGCCAGTAGTATCCGGTTCGGGGAGACCCAGTACTTC	CASSIRFGETQYF
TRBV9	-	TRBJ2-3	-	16	TGTGCCAGCAGCCCCAAATTTAGAGGGTGGGCGAATACGCAGTATTTT	CASSPKFRGWANTQYF
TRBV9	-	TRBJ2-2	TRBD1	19	TGTGCCAGCAGCGCCGATCGGGACAGGGGACCCCGGGGCACCGGGGAGCTGTTTTTT	CASSADRDRGPRGTGELFF
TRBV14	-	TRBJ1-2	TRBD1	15	TGTGCCAGCAGCCAACGCATCAACAGGGGCTATGGCTACACCTTC	CASSQRINRGYGYTF
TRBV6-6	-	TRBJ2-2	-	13	TGTGCCAGCAAGGGGGTCGTCACCGGGGAGCTGTTTTTT	CASKGVVTGELFF
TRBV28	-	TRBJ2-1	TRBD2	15	TGTGCCAGCAGTTTAGGCGGGAGTACCCACAATGAGCAGTTCTTC	CASSLGGSTHNEQFF
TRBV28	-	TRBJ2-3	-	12	TGTGCCAGCACTGGGAGAACAGATACGCAGTATTTT	CASTGRTDTQYF
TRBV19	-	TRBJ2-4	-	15	TGTGCCAGTAGTATAGACAAATTTACCAAAAACATTCAGTACTTC	CASSIDKFTKNIQYF
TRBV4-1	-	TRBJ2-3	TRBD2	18	TGCGCCAGCAGCCTAGCGGGACTAGCGGGAATGAGCACAGATACGCAGTATTTT	CASSLAGLAGMSTDTQYF
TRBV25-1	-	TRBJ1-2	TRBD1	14	TGTGCCAGCAGTGAGGGGGACAGGTTCAATGGCTACACCTTC	CASSEGDRFNGYTF
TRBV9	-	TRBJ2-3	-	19	TGTGCCAGCAGCGTAGGGACAGGAGGGTCTCGATTATCCACAGATACGCAGTATTTT	CASSVGTGGSRLSTDTQYF
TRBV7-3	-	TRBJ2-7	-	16	TGTGCCAGCAGCCCCGCCGGGACGCGTCCACCCTACGAGCAGTACTTC	CASSPAGTRPPYEQYF
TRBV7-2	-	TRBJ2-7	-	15	TGTGCCAGCAGCACCCCCCCGGGGCGAACGCCCGAGCAGTACTTC	CASSTPPGRTPEQYF
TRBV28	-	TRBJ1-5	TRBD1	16	TGTGCCAGCAGTTTCGGGACAGGGCGAGGCAATCAGCCCCAGCATTTT	CASSFGTGRGNQPQHF
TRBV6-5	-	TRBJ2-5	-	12	TGTGCCAGCAGTTACTCACGAGAGACCCAGTACTTC	CASSYSRETQYF
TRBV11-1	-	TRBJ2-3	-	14	TGTGCCAGCAGCGGACAGTCTAGCACAGATACGCAGTATTTT	CASSGQSSTDTQYF
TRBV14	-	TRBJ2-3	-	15	TGTGCCAGCAGCTCGTTTTGGGGAGCAGGGGATACGCAGTATTTT	CASSSFWGAGDTQYF
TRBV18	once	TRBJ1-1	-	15	TGTGCCAGCTCACCACGGGGTGCGGTGTACACTGAAGCTTTCTTT	CASSPRGAVYTEAFF
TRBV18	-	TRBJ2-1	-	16	TGTGCCAGCTCACACGACCCATACTCCTCCTACAATGAGCAGTTCTTC	CASSHDPYSSYNEQFF
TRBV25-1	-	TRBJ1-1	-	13	TGTGCCAGCGAAAGGGCAGGGAGTTCTGAAGCTTTCTTT	CASERAGSSEAFF
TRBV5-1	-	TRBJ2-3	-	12	TGCGCCAGCAGCTTTACGGCAGATACGCAGTATTTT	CASSFTADTQYF
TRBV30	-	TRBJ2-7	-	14	TGTGCCTGGAGGCGAACAGGCGGATCCTACGAGCAGTACTTC	CAWRRTGGSYEQYF
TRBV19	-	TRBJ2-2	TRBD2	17	TGTGCCAGTAGTATGCCCTTTCTAGCGGGTTACACCGGGGAGCTGTTTTTT	CASSMPFLAGYTGELFF
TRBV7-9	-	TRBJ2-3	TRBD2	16	TGTGCCAGCAGCTTAAGAAGCGGGAGGGGGACAGATACGCAGTATTTT	CASSLRSGRGTDTQYF
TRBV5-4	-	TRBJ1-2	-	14	TGTGCCAGCAGCTTTTACAGGGATCTCTATGGCTACACCTTC	CASSFYRDLYGYTF
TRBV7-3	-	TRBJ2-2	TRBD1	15	TGTGCCAGCAGCAGACAGGGTACGAACACCGGGGAGCTGTTTTTT	CASSRQGTNTGELFF
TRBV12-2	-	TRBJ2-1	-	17	TGTGCAAGTCGCTTATATTCTCGGGCGGCGACCCACAATGAGCAGTTCTTC	CASRLYSRAATHNEQFF
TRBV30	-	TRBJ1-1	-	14	TGTGCCTGGAGTGGGGGAGTTTGGGGGACTGAAGCTTTCTTT	CAWSGGVWGTEAFF
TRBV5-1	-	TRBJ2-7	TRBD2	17	TGCGCCAGCAGCTTGGGACTAGCGGGAGGGTGGTGGTACGAGCAGTACTTC	CASSLGLAGGWWYEQYF
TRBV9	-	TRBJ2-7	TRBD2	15	TGTGCCAGCAGCGTAGGGACTAGCGGGAGCTACGAGCAGTACTTC	CASSVGTSGSYEQYF
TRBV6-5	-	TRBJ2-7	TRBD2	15	TGTGCCAGCAGCAAGACTAGCGGGTGGGCCTACGAGCAGTACTTC	CASSKTSGWAYEQYF
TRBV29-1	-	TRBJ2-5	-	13	TGCAGCGTTGAAATAGGTCGAGCGGAGACCCAGTACTTC	CSVEIGRAETQYF
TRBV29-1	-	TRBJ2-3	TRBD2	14	TGCAGCGTCCGGGGGGTCTTGCGGGAGAACGCTTCGTATTTT	CSVRGVLRENASYF